Sequencing of this TCR beta chain was carried out in a study of OX40 agonist ivuxolimab in advanced cancers. Notes on the research overall: Ivuxolimab was a fully human IgG2 agonistic monoclonal antibody targeting the costimulatory receptor OX40 (CD134). The paper covers the monotherapy dose-escalation part of the phase I ivuxolimab trial, which included N of about 50 patients. Of the roughly 51 patients in dose escalation, 19 had hepatocellular carcinoma, roughly 15 had melanoma, 9 had renal cell carcinoma and 9 had head and neck cancer. Peripheral TCRbeta sequencing aimed to test whether ivuxolimab altered TCR sequence diversity and caused clonal T-cell expansion. Partial responses were achieved by three dose-escalation patients, of whom one had hepatocellular carcinoma and two had cutaneous melanoma. In the dose-escalation cohort, about four fifths of patients were male, and the mean age was roughly 60 years with a range of roughly 23 to 79. Intravenous ivuxolimab was administered to patients every 2 weeks at six dose levels: 0.01, 0.1, 0.3, 1.5, 3 and 10 mg/kg. Patients were allowed to have had prior anti-PD-1, anti-PD-L1 or anti-CTLA-4 therapy, and around 43% of the dose-escalation patients had been treated with checkpoint inhibitors. Broad study findings and their caveats: After ivuxolimab, more expanded clones were found on average in CD8+ T cells than in CD4+ T cells. Low levels of normalized T-cell clonal expansion were also seen in some patients who did not respond. In partial responders in the 0.1-3.0 mg/kg groups, normalized peripheral clonal expansion was found to be among the lowest, especially among CD8+ T cells. Antigen specificity was not determined for the clonally expanded peripheral T cells. Clonal expansion of both CD4+ and CD8+ blood T cells was observed from baseline to week 6 at doses 0.1 to 3.0 mg/kg.

This clone was detected only once. Its antigen is currently not known. One base away there is no much larger clone; base qualities are not given. Genomic DNA was isolated from the sorted cells so that the TCRbeta CDR3 region could be sequenced. The immunoSEQ Assay was used to sequence the TCRbeta CDR3 regions. TCRdb holds this immuneACCESS table with in-frame rearrangements only. Some clones are missing; in checked studies, unresolved V genes explain under half, and the rest has no known cause. Counted in this sample were tens of thousands of clones; around four fifths of them appeared once. The ten largest account for roughly 2% of the sample. Patients with autoimmune disease history or receiving systemic immunosuppression were excluded from the trial. Peripheral blood for TCR sequencing was collected from all dose cohorts at baseline, on cycle 4 day 1, and on cycle 7 day 1. The samples were taken from a phase I, first-in-human, multicenter, open-label dose-escalation trial of ivuxolimab. Adults with locally advanced or metastatic melanoma, renal cell carcinoma, hepatocellular carcinoma or head and neck squamous cell carcinoma were enrolled in the trial. Before TCR sequencing, CD4+ and CD8+ T cells were separately sorted from peripheral blood.

Relative to germline, V is missing 1 base and J is missing 1 base, with 3 bases of the junction outside any gene match. The CDR3 contains 16 residues, cysteine and phenylalanine counted. Only the CDR3 DNA stays, 48 bases, in frame from base 1. The CDR1 and CDR2 encoded by the germline V gene (reference sequence) are MNHEY and SMNVEV. The source of this sequence is an adult with an advanced solid tumor such as melanoma, head and neck, liver or kidney cancer. The specimen was CD4+ or CD8+ T cells sorted from blood, collected in a trial of the OX40 agonist ivuxolimab. Rearrangement joined TRBV27 to TRBJ2-1; 8 middle bases align to TRBD2. In nucleotide form, the sequence is TGTGCCAGCAGTTTATGGCTAGCGGGTTCCTACAATGAGCAGTTCTTC. Translated, this is CASSLWLAGSYNEQFF.